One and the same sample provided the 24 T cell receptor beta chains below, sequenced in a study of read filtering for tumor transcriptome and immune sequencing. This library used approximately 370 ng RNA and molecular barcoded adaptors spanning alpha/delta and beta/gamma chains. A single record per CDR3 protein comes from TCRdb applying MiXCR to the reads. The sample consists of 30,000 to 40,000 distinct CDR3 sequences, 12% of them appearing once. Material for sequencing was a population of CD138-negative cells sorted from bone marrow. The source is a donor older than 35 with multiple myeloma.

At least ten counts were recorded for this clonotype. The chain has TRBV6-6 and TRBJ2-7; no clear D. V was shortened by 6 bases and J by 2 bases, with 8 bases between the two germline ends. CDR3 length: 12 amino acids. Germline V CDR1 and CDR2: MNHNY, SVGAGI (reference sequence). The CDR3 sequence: CASRSSTYEQYF. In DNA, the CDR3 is TGTGCCAGCAGGTCCAGCACCTACGAGCAGTACTTC.

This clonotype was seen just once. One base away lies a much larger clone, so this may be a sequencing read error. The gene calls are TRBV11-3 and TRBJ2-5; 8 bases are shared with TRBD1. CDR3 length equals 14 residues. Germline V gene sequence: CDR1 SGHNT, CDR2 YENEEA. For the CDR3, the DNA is TGTGCCAGCAGCACTAGGACAGGGAGAGAGACCCGGTACTTC. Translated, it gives CASSTRTGRETRYF.

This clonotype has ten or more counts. The DNA for the CDR3 is TGTGCCAGCAGTACGGTCAATGAGCAGTTCTTC. Amino acids: CASSTVNEQFF. The chain combines TRBV6-2 or TRBV6-3 with TRBJ2-1; no clear D gene. This CDR3 spans 11 amino acids. CDR1 and CDR2 (germline): MNHEY, SVGEGT. The V end lost 5 bases, the J end lost 6 bases, and 5 bases lay between the germline ends.

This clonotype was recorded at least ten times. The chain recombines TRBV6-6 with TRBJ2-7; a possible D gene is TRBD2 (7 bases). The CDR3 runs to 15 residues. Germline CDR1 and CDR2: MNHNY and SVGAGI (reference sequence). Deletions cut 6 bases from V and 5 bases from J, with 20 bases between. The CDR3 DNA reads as TGTGCCAGCAGAAACTCACAGGGAGGGCACCACGAGCAGTACTTC. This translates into CASRNSQGGHHEQYF.

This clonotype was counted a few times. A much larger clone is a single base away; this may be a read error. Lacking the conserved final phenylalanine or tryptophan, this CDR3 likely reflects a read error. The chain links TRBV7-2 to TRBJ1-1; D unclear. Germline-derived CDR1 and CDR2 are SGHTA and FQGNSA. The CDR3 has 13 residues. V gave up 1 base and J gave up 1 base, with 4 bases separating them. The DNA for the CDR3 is TGTGCCAGCAGCTTAGTCAGGAACACTGAAGCTTTCCTT. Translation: CASSLVRNTEAFL.

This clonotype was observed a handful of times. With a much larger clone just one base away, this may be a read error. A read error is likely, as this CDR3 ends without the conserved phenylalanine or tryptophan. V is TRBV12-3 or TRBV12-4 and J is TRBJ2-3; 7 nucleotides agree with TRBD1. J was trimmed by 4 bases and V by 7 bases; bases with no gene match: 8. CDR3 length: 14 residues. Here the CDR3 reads CASTDRDGADTQYS. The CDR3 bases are TGTGCCAGCACCGACAGGGACGGCGCAGATACGCAGTATTCT.

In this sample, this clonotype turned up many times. The CDR3 here is CASLLFGNTEAFF. DNA of the CDR3: TGTGCCAGCCTCCTTTTTGGAAACACTGAAGCTTTCTTT. The chain recombines TRBV28 with TRBJ1-1, with D uncertain. The CDR3 is made up of 13 amino acids. V lost 8 bases, J lost 2 bases, and 12 bases lay in between. Germline CDR1 reads MDHEN; CDR2 reads SYDVKM.

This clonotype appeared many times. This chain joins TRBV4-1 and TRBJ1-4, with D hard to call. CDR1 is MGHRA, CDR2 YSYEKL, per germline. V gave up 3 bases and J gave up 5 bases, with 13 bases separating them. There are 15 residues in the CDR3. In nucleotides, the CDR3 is TGCGCCAGCAGCCAGCCGACCAGAAGGAATGAAAAACTGTTTTTT. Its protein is CASSQPTRRNEKLFF.

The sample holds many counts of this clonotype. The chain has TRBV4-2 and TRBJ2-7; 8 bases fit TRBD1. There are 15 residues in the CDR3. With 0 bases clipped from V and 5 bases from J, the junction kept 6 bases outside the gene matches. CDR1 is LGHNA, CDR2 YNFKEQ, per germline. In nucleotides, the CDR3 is TGTGCCAGCAGCCAAGACAAGAGGACAGGGCACGAGCAGTACTTC. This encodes CASSQDKRTGHEQYF.

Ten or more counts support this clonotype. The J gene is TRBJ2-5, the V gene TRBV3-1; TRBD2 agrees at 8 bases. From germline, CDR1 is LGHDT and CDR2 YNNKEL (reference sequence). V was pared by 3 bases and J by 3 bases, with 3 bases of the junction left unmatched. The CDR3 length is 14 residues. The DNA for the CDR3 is TGTGCCAGCAGCCATGGAGCGGGGGAAGAGACCCAGTACTTC. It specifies CASSHGAGEETQYF.

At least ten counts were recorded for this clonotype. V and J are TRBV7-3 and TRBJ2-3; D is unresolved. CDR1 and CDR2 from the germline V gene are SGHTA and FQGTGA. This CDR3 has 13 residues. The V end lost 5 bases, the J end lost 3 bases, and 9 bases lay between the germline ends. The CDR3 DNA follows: TGTGCCAGCAGCACCGTCAGGACAGATACGCAGTATTTT. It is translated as CASSTVRTDTQYF.

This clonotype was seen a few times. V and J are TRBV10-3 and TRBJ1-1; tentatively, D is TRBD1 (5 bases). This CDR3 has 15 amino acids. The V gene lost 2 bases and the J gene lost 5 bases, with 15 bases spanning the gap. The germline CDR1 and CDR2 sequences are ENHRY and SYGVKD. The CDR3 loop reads CAISEPLQGATEAFF. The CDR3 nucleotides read TGTGCCATCAGTGAGCCACTCCAGGGCGCGACTGAAGCTTTCTTT.

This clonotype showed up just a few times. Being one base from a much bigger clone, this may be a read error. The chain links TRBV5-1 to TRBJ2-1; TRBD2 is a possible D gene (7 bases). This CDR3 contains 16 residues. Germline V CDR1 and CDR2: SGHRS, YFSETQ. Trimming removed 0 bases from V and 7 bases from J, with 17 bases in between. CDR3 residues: CASSLGLGGRGNEQFF. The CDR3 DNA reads TGCGCCAGCAGCTTGGGATTGGGGGGGCGTGGTAATGAGCAGTTCTTC. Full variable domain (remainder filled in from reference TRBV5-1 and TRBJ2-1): KAGVTQTPRYLIKTRGQQVTLSCSPISGHRSVSWYQQTPGQGLQFLFEYFSETQRNKGNFPGRFSGRQFSNSRSEMNVSTLELGDSALYLCASSLGLGGRGNEQFFGPGTRLTVL.

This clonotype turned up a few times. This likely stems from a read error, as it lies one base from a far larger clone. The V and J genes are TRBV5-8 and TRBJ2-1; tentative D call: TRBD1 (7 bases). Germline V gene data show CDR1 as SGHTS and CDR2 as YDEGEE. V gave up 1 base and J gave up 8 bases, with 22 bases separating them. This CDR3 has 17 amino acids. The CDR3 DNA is TGTGCCAGCAGCTTGACGGGTCAGGGGGGTTTTCTCTATGAGCAGTTCTTC. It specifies CASSLTGQGGFLYEQFF.

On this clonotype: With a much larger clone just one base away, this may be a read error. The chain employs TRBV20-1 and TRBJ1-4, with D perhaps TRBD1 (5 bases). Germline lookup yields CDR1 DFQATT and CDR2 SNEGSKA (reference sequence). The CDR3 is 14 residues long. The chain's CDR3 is CSAAHLVGGEKRFF. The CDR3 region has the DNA TGCAGTGCCGCCCATTTGGTTGGAGGGGAAAAACGGTTTTTT.

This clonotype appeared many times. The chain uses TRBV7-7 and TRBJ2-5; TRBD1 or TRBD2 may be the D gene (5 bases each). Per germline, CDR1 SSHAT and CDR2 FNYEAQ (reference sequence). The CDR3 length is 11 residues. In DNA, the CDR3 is TGTGCGGTGGGGGTGTCCTGGACCCAGTACTTC. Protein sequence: CAVGVSWTQYF. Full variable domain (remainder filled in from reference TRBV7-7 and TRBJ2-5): GAGVSQSPRYKVTKRGQDVTLRCDPISSHATLYWYQQALGQGPEFLTYFNYEAQPDKSGLPSDRFSAERPEGSISTLTIQRTEQRDSAMYRCAVGVSWTQYFGPGTRLLVL.

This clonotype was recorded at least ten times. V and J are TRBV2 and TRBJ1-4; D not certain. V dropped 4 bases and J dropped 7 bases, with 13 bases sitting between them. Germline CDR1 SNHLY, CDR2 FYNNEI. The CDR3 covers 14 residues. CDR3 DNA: TGTGCCAGCAGTGTAGCCGGGGTCGGTGAAAAACTGTTTTTT. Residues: CASSVAGVGEKLFF.

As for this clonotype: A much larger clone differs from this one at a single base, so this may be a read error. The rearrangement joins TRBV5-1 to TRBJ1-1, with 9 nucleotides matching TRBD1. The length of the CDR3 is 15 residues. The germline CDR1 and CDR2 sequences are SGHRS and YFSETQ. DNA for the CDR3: TGCGCCAGCAGCTTGGGAGACAGGGGGAACGCTGAAGCTTTCTTT. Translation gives CASSLGDRGNAEAFF.

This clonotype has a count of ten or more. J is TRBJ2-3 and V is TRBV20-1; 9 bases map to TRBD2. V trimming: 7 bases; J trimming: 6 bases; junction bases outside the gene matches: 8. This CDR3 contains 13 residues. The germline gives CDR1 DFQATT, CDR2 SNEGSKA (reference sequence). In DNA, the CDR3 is TGCAGTGGGGCTAGCGGGGCCCTTGATACGCAGTATTTT. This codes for CSGASGALDTQYF.

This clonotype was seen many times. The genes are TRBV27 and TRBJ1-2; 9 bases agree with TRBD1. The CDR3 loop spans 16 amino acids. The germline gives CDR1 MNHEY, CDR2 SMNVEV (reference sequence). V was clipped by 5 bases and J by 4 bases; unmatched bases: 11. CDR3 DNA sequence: TGTGCCAGCAGTCCTAGCCGGGACAGGGAGGGCTATGGCTACACCTTC. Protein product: CASSPSRDREGYGYTF.

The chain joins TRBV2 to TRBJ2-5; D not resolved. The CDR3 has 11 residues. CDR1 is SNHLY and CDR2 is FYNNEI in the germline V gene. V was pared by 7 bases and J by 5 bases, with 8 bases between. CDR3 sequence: CASNLRETQYF. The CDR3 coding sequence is TGTGCCAGCAATCTCCGTGAGACCCAGTACTTC. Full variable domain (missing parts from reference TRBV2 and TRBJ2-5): EPEVTQTPSHQVTQMGQEVILRCVPISNHLYFYWYRQILGQKVEFLVSFYNNEISEKSEIFDDQFSVERPDGSNFTLKIRSTKLEDSAMYFCASNLRETQYFGPGTRLLVL.

This CDR3 is CASSLMPGTGIEQYF. The CDR3 DNA sequence: TGTGCCAGCAGCTTAATGCCGGGGACAGGGATCGAGCAGTACTTC. The chain has TRBV7-3 and TRBJ2-7; 9 positions match TRBD1. The CDR3 has 15 amino acids. Germline V gene sequence: CDR1 SGHTA, CDR2 FQGTGA. With V trimmed by 1 base and J by 6 bases, 7 bases remained unmatched. The full variable domain, with the rest looked up from reference TRBV7-3 and TRBJ2-7, is GAGVSQTPSNKVTEKGKYVELRCDPISGHTALYWYRQSLGQGPEFLIYFQGTGAADDSGLPNDRFFAVRPEGSVSTLKIQRTERGDSAVYLCASSLMPGTGIEQYFGPGTRLTVT.

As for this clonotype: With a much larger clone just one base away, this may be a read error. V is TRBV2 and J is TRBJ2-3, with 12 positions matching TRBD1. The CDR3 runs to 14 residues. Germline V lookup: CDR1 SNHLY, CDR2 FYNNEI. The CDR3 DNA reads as TGTGCCAGCAGGGGACAGGGGGCTACAGATATGCAGTATTTT. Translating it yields CASRGQGATDMQYF.

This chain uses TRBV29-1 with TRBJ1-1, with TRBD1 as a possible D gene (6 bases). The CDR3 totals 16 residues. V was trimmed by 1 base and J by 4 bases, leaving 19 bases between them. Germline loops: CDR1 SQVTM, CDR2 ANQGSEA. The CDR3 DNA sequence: TGCAGCGTTGAAGGGAAACAAGCGGGGGGCGGCACTGAAGCTTTCTTT. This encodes CSVEGKQAGGGTEAFF.